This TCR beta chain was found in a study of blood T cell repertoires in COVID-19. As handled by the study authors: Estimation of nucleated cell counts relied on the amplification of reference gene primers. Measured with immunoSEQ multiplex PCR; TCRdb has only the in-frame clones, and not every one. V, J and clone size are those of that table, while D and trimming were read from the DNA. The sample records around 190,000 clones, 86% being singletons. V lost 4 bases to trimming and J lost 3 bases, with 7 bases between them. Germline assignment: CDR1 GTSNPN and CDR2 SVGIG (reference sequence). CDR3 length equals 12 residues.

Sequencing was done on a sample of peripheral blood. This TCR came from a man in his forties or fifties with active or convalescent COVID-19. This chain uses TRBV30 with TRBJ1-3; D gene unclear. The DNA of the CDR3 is TGTGCCTGGACTCGGGGTGGAAACACCATATATTTT. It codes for CAWTRGGNTIYF.